This T cell receptor beta chain was captured in a study of T cells after yellow fever vaccination. General study points: Post-booster repertoires again held most primary-vaccination clones (approximately 96% CD4, around 90% CD8). FACS-sorted repertoires might harbor abundant contaminating clonotypes from the bulk population. The CD4 compartment and the CD8 compartment contained a small share of clonotypes in common.

By 5'RACE template switching, TCR cDNA was produced, with a universal primer site and UMIs added in the process. TCRdb processed the 5' RACE reads anew with MiXCR; each CDR3 protein has one entry. The sample contains 450,000 to 550,000 distinct CDR3 sequences, over 15% of which appear only once. Of note for this clonotype: Its specificity is unknown.

Germline V gene lookup returns CDR1 WNHNN and CDR2 SYGVQD (reference sequence). Unmatched junction bases numbered 11, after V lost 2 bases and J lost 1 base. The CDR3 covers 20 residues. The sequence came from a man aged 25 to 40 who received the YFV17D yellow fever vaccine. Here the sequenced sample was PBMCs, taken 15 days after the yellow fever booster vaccination. This chain joins TRBV10-1 and TRBJ2-2; 12 bases are shared with TRBD2. The CDR3 protein is CASSEPRGLAGGMNTGELFF. In DNA, the CDR3 is TGCGCCAGCAGTGAGCCCCGGGGGCTAGCGGGAGGGATGAACACCGGGGAGCTGTTTTTT.